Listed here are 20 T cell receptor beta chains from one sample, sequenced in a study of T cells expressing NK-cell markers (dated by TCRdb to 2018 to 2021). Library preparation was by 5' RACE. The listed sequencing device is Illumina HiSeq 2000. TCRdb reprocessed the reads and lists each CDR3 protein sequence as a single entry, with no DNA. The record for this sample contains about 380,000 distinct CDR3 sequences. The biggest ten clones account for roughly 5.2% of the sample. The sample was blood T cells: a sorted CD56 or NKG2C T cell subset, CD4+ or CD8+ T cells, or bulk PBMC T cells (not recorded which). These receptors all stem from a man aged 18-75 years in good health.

The chain's CDR3 is CASLRDRGQETQYF. The rearrangement joins TRBV2 to TRBJ2-5; the D call from TCRdb, TRBD1, cannot be confirmed without DNA. Germline-derived CDR1 and CDR2 are SNHLY and FYNNEI. The CDR3 runs to 14 residues.

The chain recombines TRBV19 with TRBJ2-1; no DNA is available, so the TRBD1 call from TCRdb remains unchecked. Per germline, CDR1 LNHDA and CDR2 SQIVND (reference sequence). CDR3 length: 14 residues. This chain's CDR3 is CASHDRRGPNEQFF.

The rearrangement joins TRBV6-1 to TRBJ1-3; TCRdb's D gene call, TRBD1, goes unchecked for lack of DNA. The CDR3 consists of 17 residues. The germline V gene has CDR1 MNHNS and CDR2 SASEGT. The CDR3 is CASSQTGRAGSGNTIYF.

This CDR3 is CASSLERGIRIGTEAFF. The rearrangement links TRBV7-8 to TRBJ1-1. Per germline, CDR1 SGHVS and CDR2 FQNEAQ. The CDR3 length is 17 residues. Together with reference TRBV7-8 and TRBJ1-1, the CDR3 gives the full variable domain: GAGVSQSPRYKVAKRGQDVALRCDPISGHVSLFWYQQALGQGPEFLTYFQNEAQLDKSGLPSDRFFAERPEGSVSTLKIQRTQQEDSAVYLCASSLERGIRIGTEAFFGQGTRLTVV.

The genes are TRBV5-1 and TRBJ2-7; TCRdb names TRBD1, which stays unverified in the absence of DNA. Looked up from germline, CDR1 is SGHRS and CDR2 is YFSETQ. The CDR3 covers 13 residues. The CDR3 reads CASTDRVGYEQYF. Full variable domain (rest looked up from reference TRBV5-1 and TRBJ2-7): KAGVTQTPRYLIKTRGQQVTLSCSPISGHRSVSWYQQTPGQGLQFLFEYFSETQRNKGNFPGRFSGRQFSNSRSEMNVSTLELGDSALYLCASTDRVGYEQYFGPGTRLTVT.

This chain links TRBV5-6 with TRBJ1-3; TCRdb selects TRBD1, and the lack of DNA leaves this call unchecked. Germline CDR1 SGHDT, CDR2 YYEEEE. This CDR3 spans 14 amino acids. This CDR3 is CASRRGETGNTIYF.

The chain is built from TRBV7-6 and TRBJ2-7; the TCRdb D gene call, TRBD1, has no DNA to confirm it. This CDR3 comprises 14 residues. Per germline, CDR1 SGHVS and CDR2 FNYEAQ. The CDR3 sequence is CASSTRASSYEQYF.

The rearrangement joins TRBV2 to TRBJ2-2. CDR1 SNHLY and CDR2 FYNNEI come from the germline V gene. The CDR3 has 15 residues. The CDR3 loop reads CASSQPVVNTGELFF.

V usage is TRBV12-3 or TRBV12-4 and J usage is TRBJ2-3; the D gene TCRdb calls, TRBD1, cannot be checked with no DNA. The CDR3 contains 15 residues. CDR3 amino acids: CASSREHKGTDTQYF.

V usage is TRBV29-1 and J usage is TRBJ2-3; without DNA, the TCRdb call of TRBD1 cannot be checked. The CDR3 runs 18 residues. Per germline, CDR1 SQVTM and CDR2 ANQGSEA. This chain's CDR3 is CSVARRGFAGGRTDTQYF.

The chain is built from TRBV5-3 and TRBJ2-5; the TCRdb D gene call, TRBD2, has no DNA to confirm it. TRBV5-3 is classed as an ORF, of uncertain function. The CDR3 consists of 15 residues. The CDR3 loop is CARSPTAAGIETQYF.

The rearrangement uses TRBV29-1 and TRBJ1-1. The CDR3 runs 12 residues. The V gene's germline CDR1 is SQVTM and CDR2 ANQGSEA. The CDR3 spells CSVRALGTEAFF. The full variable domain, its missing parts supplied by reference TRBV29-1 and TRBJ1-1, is SAVISQKPSRDICQRGTSLTIQCQVDSQVTMMFWYRQQPGQSLTLIATANQGSEATYESGFVIDKFPISRPNLTFSTLTVSNMSPEDSSIYLCSVRALGTEAFFGQGTRLTVV.

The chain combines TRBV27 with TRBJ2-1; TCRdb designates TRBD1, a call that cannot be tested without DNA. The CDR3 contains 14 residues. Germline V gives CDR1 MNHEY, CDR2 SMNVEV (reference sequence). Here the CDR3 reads CASSRGFVGNEQFF.

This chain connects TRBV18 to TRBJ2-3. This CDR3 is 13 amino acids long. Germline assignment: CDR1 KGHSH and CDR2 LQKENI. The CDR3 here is CASSPRRQDTQYF.

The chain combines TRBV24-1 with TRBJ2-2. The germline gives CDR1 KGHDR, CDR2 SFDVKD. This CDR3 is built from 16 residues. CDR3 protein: CATSDLKGKNTGELFF.

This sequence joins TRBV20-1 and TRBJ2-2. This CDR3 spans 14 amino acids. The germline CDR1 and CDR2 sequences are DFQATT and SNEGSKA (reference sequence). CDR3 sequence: CSALGRHYTGELFF.

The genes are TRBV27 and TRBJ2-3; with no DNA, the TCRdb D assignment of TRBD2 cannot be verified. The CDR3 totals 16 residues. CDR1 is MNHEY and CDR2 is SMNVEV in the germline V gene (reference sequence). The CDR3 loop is CASSSLLASRTDTQYF.

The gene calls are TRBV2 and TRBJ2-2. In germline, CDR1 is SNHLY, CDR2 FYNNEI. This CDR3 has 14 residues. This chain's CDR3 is CASIPDTFTGELFF.

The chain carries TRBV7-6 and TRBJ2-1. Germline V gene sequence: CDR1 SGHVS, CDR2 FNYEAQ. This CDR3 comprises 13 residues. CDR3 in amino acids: CASSLGSSNEQFF. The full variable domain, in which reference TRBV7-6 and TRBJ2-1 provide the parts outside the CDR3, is GAGVSQSPRYKVTKRGQDVALRCDPISGHVSLYWYRQALGQGPEFLTYFNYEAQQDKSGLPNDRFSAERPEGSISTLTIQRTEQRDSAMYRCASSLGSSNEQFFGPGTRLTVL.

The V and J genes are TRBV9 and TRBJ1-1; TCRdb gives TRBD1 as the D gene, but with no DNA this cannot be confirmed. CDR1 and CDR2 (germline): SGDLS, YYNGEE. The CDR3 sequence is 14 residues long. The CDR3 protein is CASSPRQQNTEAFF.